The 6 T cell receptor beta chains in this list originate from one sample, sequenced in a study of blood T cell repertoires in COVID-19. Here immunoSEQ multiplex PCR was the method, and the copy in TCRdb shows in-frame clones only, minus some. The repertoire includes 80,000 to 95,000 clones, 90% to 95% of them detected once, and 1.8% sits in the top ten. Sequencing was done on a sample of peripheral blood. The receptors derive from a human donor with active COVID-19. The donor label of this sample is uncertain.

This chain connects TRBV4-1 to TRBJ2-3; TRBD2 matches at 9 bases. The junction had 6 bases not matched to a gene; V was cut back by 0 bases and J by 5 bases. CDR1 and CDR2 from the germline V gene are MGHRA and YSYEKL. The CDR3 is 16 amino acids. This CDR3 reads CASSQEASGVGDTQYF. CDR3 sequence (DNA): TGCGCCAGCAGCCAAGAGGCTAGCGGGGTGGGAGATACGCAGTATTTT.

The CDR3 loop is CASSFGGQGANEQFF. CDR3 in DNA: TGTGCCAGCAGCTTTGGGGGACAGGGGGCTAATGAGCAGTTCTTC. This sequence joins TRBV7-9 and TRBJ2-1; TRBD1 aligns across 12 bases. This CDR3 contains 15 residues. Germline V lookup: CDR1 SEHNR, CDR2 FQNEAQ (reference sequence). Trimming cost V 3 bases and J 7 bases; bases outside gene matches: 4.

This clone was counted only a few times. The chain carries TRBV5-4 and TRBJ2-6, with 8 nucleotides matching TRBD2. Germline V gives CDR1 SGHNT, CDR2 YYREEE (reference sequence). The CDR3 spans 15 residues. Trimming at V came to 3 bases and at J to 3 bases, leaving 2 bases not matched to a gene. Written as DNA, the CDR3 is TGTGCCAGCAGCTCCGGGGGGGATGGGGCCAACGTCCTGACTTTC. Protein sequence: CASSSGGDGANVLTF.

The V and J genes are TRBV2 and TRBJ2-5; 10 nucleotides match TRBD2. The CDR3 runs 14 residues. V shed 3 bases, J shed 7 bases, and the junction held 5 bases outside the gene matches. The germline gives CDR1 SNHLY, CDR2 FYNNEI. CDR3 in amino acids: CASSELAGASTQYF. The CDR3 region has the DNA TGTGCCAGCAGTGAGCTAGCGGGGGCGTCGACCCAGTACTTC.

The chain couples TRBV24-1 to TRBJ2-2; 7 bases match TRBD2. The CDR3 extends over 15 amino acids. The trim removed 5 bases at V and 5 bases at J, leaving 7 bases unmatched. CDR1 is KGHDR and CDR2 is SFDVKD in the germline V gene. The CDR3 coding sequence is TGTGCCACCAGTGTCGCCCAGGGAGGGACCGGGGAGCTGTTTTTT. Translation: CATSVAQGGTGELFF.

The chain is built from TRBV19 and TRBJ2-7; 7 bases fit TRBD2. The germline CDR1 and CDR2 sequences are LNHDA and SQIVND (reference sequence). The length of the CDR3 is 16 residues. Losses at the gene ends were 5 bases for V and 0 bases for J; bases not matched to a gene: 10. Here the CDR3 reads CASSRGGRENSYEQYF. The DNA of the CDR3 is TGTGCCAGTAGTCGGGGAGGGAGGGAAAACTCCTACGAGCAGTACTTC.